Listed below are T cell receptor beta chains from one sample, sequenced in a study of siplizumab effects on memory and regulatory T cells. The data were produced by immunoSEQ multiplex PCR, yet TCRdb's version contains in-frame clones alone and is incomplete. The data contain tens of thousands of clones, just over 95% of them seen just once; the ten biggest clones take up more than 0.095%. Specimen: naive CD8+ T cells sorted from blood. These receptors were collected from a human donor in good health. The CDR3 runs from the conserved cysteine through the conserved F or W. A D gene is named only where the DNA matches it firmly. The listing skips clone size in some rows; elsewhere it reads once, few, many or a size class.

v_gene	abundance	j_gene	d_gene	CDR3nt	CDR3aa
TRBV7-3	.	TRBJ2-3	TRBD2	TGTGCCAGCAGCTTAGCGGGGGGGCCCACAGATACGCAGTATTTT	CASSLAGGPTDTQYF
TRBV6-6	.	TRBJ1-4	.	TGTGCCAGCGGTCACATGACTAATGAAAAACTGTTTTTT	CASGHMTNEKLFF
TRBV9	.	TRBJ2-5	TRBD1	TGTGCCAGCAGCGTACGGGGACAGGGTCAAGAGACCCAGTACTTC	CASSVRGQGQETQYF
TRBV14	.	TRBJ2-7	.	TGTGCCAGCAGCCAAGATGCGGGACCCTCGGAGCAGTACTTC	CASSQDAGPSEQYF
TRBV19	once	TRBJ2-3	.	TGTGCCAGTAGCCTAGGACCAGATACGCAGTATTTT	CASSLGPDTQYF
TRBV27	.	TRBJ2-3	TRBD2	TGTGCCAGCAGTTTCCCCGCTAGCGGGGGGGCCGTCCTTAATTTACCGGATACGCAGTATTTT	CASSFPASGGAVLNLPDTQYF
TRBV28	.	TRBJ2-5	TRBD2	TGTGCCAGCAGTCTAGCGGGGGGGCAAGAGACCCAGTACTTC	CASSLAGGQETQYF
TRBV7-3	once	TRBJ2-5	.	TGTGCCAGCAGCTTAACGGGGGGCCGAGAGACCCAGTACTTC	CASSLTGGRETQYF
TRBV5-4	.	TRBJ1-6	.	TGTGCCAGCAGCGTTGACAGATCCTATAATTCACCCCTCCACTTT	CASSVDRSYNSPLHF
TRBV10-2	once	TRBJ2-1	TRBD1	TGCGCCATCGGACAGGACTACAATGAGCAGTTCTTC	CAIGQDYNEQFF
TRBV4-2	.	TRBJ2-1	TRBD2	TGTGCCAGCAGCCATGGGGGGGGGACTAGCAATGAGCAGTTCTTC	CASSHGGGTSNEQFF
TRBV29-1	.	TRBJ2-7	TRBD2	TGCAGCGTTGAAATAGCGGGGGGCGAGCAGTACTTC	CSVEIAGGEQYF
TRBV4-1	.	TRBJ1-5	.	TGCGCCAGCAGCCAAGCCCTCAATCAGCCCCAGCATTTT	CASSQALNQPQHF
TRBV19	.	TRBJ2-3	.	TGTGCCAGTAGTATATACGCAGGGGGCACAGATACGCAGTATTTT	CASSIYAGGTDTQYF
TRBV6-9	.	TRBJ2-7	.	TGTGCCAGCAGTTATTCCTGGGACTCCCCGACCTACGAGCAGTACTTC	CASSYSWDSPTYEQYF
TRBV19	.	TRBJ1-2	.	TGTGCCAGTAGTATAGGAGTACGCCTCGCGGATGGCTACACCTTC	CASSIGVRLADGYTF
TRBV19	.	TRBJ2-7	.	TGTGCCAGTAGTATAGGGCCCGGGAATCGTTTTAACTACGAGCAGTACTTC	CASSIGPGNRFNYEQYF
TRBV7-6	.	TRBJ1-1	.	TGTGCCAGCAAATTGAGGTGGAACACTGAAGCTTTCTTT	CASKLRWNTEAFF
TRBV7-8	.	TRBJ1-5	.	TGTGCCAGCAGCTTATGGCCGCTGGTGAGCAATCAGCCCCAGCATTTT	CASSLWPLVSNQPQHF
TRBV6-5	.	TRBJ2-1	.	TGTGCCAGCATCTCCGGGACTGATCTATTCTTC	CASISGTDLFF
TRBV7-6	.	TRBJ2-2	.	TGTGCCAGCAGCTTAATGCGGGAAACGAACACCGGGGAGCTGTTTTTT	CASSLMRETNTGELFF
TRBV2	.	TRBJ2-7	.	TGTGCCGAGAGGACCTCTTACGAGCAGTACTTC	CAERTSYEQYF
TRBV9	.	TRBJ1-6	.	TGTGCCAGCAGCGTAGCCAGTGGTGATGGTTCACCCCTCCACTTT	CASSVASGDGSPLHF
TRBV25-1	.	TRBJ1-5	.	TGTGCCAGCAGTGAATTTCCGGGCAGCAATCAGCCCCAGCATTTT	CASSEFPGSNQPQHF
TRBV27	.	TRBJ1-3	.	TGTGCCAGCAGTTATGGAGGACCCGGAAACACCATATATTTT	CASSYGGPGNTIYF
TRBV19	.	TRBJ2-1	.	TGTGCCAGTAGTATCCGGGACGACTTCTACAATGAGCAGTTCTTC	CASSIRDDFYNEQFF
TRBV7-9	.	TRBJ1-6	.	TGTGCCAGCAGCTTCGGATCTCTTTCACCCCTCCACTTT	CASSFGSLSPLHF
TRBV28	.	TRBJ2-7	.	TGTGCCAGCAGTTTTGGGGGCGACTACGAGCAGTACTTC	CASSFGGDYEQYF
TRBV19	.	TRBJ2-2	.	TGTGCCAGTAGTATATATCACGGGGAGCTGTTTTTT	CASSIYHGELFF
TRBV2	.	TRBJ2-3	TRBD2	TGTGCCAGCGGCGGGGGGGGAAGCACAGATACGCAGTATTTT	CASGGGGSTDTQYF
TRBV19	.	TRBJ2-7	TRBD2	TGTGCCAGTAGTATACGGCTAGCGGGGGGCCTCTACGAGCAGTACTTC	CASSIRLAGGLYEQYF
TRBV27	.	TRBJ2-3	.	TGTGCCAGCACTACTTATCAGGGGGGAGCTGATACGCAGTATTTT	CASTTYQGGADTQYF
TRBV4-2	.	TRBJ1-1	TRBD1	TGTGCCAGCAGCCAAGCCCACCTAGGACAGGGGGACACTGAAGCTTTCTTT	CASSQAHLGQGDTEAFF
TRBV7-9	.	TRBJ1-1	TRBD1	TGTGCCAGCAGCAGAGGACAGGGGGCAACTGAAGCTTTCTTT	CASSRGQGATEAFF
TRBV7-2	.	TRBJ1-5	.	TGTGCCAGCAGCTTGTCAACGACTTATGGTCAGCCCCAGCATTTT	CASSLSTTYGQPQHF
TRBV5-6	.	TRBJ2-1	TRBD1	TGTGCCAGCAGCTTCCGACAGGGGTTTAATGAGCAGTTCTTC	CASSFRQGFNEQFF